The 29 T cell receptor beta chains below come from one sample, sequenced in a study of T cell clonality in common variable immunodeficiency. Sequencing was performed with immunoSEQ multiplex PCR; in TCRdb, only in-frame clones are kept and a portion is missing. This sample carries under 50,000 clones, none of them present only once. The sample was peripheral blood mononuclear cells. The receptors were gathered from a person aged 18 to 69 in good health.

This clone was found many times. The sequence runs out 3 residues before the end of the CDR3; the remainder is reconstructed from the germline J gene. The V and J genes are TRBV20-1 and TRBJ1-1; no firm D call. Per germline, CDR1 DFQATT and CDR2 SNEGSKA (reference sequence). This CDR3 contains 15 residues. The V end was cut by 6 bases, the J end by 0 bases, with 17 bases between. The sequenced part of the CDR3 DNA is TGCAGTGCCCGATCGATCGCTCAGTTGAACACTGAA. Its protein is CSARSIAQLNTE. The full CDR3 is CSARSIAQLNTEAFF.

This clone came up many times. The read stops 3 residues short of the end of the CDR3; the missing end is completed from the germline J gene. This chain uses TRBV6-2 or TRBV6-3 with TRBJ2-2, with 9 bases lining up with TRBD2. Germline CDR1 MNHEY, CDR2 SVGEGT. The CDR3 runs 16 residues. V lost 7 bases and J lost 3; bases outside the gene matches: 9. The sequenced part of the CDR3 DNA is TGTGCCAGCACCCGTTTAGCGGGGGTGGACACCGGGGAG. Translated: CASTRLAGVDTGE. The full-length CDR3 reads as CASTRLAGVDTGELFF.

This clone was counted ten times or more. The read terminates 3 residues ahead of where the CDR3 ends, so the germline J gene completes it. V is TRBV10-3 and J is TRBJ1-2; no clear D gene. This CDR3 contains 14 residues. CDR1 ENHRY and CDR2 SYGVKD come from the germline V gene. Trimming took 8 bases from V and 3 from J, leaving 16 bases between them. CDR3 bases read: TGTGCCATCCACGCGGGCAGTCGATACTATGGC. This encodes CAIHAGSRYYG. The CDR3 in full is CAIHAGSRYYGYTF.

This clone came up many times. The CDR3 extends 3 residues past the end of the read, so its final part is completed from the germline J gene. The rearrangement links TRBV7-2 to TRBJ2-2; D may be TRBD1 (6 bases). Germline values: CDR1 SGHTA, CDR2 FQGNSA. The CDR3 consists of 15 residues. CDR3 amino acids: CASSPVGQLNSPLFF. The CDR3 bases that were read are TGTGCCAGCAGCCCCGTCGGACAGTTGAATTCACCG.

This clone was seen repeatedly, ten times or more. The CDR3 bases that were read are TGTGCCTGGAGTGTATTCTTCGGAGGGACTGAA. Translating gives CAWSVFFGGTE. The full CDR3 is CAWSVFFGGTEAFF. The rearrangement joins TRBV30 to TRBJ1-1; D is ambiguous. The read ends 3 residues shy of where the CDR3 ends; the end is completed using the germline J gene. Germline lookup yields CDR1 GTSNPN and CDR2 SVGIG (reference sequence). This CDR3 is 14 amino acids long. Trimming shortened V by 0 bases and J by 5 bases, and 13 bases separated the two germline ends.

This clone has a count of ten or more. The sequence runs out 3 residues before the end of the CDR3; the remainder is reconstructed from the germline J gene. The chain uses TRBV5-1 and TRBJ2-7; TRBD2 matches at 11 bases. J gave up 0 bases and V 0 bases, and 2 bases lay outside the gene matches. CDR1 SGHRS and CDR2 YFSETQ come from the germline V gene. CDR3 size: 16 residues. The part of the CDR3 DNA that was read is TGCGCCAGCAGCTTGGGACTAGCGGGGAGCTCCTACGAG. Protein: CASSLGLAGSSYE. The entire CDR3 reads CASSLGLAGSSYEQYF.

This clone was found many times. Read data end 3 residues before the CDR3 end; the end is taken from the germline J gene. The chain carries TRBV30 and TRBJ2-7; D remains ambiguous. The germline V and J ends were trimmed by 2 bases and 0 bases, with 5 bases remaining between them. CDR1 GTSNPN and CDR2 SVGIG come from the germline V gene (reference sequence). The CDR3 runs 12 residues. The sequenced part of the CDR3 DNA is TGTGCCTGGAGTCCAATCTCCTACGAG. Its translation is CAWSPISYE. The whole CDR3 sequence is CAWSPISYEQYF.

This clone was recorded many times. The read finishes 3 residues shy of the CDR3 end, and the germline J gene is used to complete it. The V call is TRBV19, the J call TRBJ2-7; weak D call: TRBD2 (5 bases). The V end lost 1 base, the J end lost 4 bases, and 8 bases lay between the germline ends. The V gene's germline CDR1 is LNHDA and CDR2 SQIVND (reference sequence). There are 13 residues in the CDR3. The part of the CDR3 DNA that was read is TGTGCCAGTAGTATAGCGCGAGGGTACGAG. As protein: CASSIARGYE. The whole CDR3 reads CASSIARGYEQYF. The full variable domain, completed using reference TRBV19 and TRBJ2-7, is DGGITQSPKYLFRKEGQNVTLSCEQNLNHDAMYWYRQDPGQGLRLIYYSQIVNDFQKGDIAEGYSVSREKKESFPLTVTSAQKNPTAFYLCASSIARGYEQYFGPGTRLTVT.

This clone was picked up many times. The CDR3 goes on 3 residues after the read ends, and that part is filled in from the germline J gene. This chain joins TRBV5-5 and TRBJ1-6; D is possibly TRBD1 (5 bases). The length of the CDR3 is 13 residues. Germline V CDR1 and CDR2: SGHKS, YYEKEE (reference sequence). Between the trimmed V and J ends, which lost 0 bases and 10 bases, there was a span of 8 bases. CDR3 protein: CASSLDRSSPLHF. Partial CDR3 DNA: TGTGCCAGCAGCTTGGACAGGAGCTCACCC.

This clone was seen repeatedly, ten times or more. The read comes to an end 3 residues before the CDR3 does, leaving the germline J gene to fill in the end. This chain links TRBV5-1 with TRBJ1-4, with 7 bases aligning to TRBD1. Germline trimming cut 5 bases from V and 3 bases from J; bases unmatched to any gene: 7. CDR3 size: 15 residues. Germline CDR1 and CDR2: SGHRS and YFSETQ. CDR3 DNA (partial): TGCGCCAGCAGACATGACAGGGCTCCTAATGAAAAA. Protein product: CASRHDRAPNEK. The entire CDR3 protein reads CASRHDRAPNEKLFF.

This clone showed up many times. The sequence runs out 3 residues before the end of the CDR3; the remainder is reconstructed from the germline J gene. V gene TRBV19 combines with J gene TRBJ1-1, with TRBD1 as a possible D gene (6 bases). This CDR3 region has 14 residues. The ends were cut back, 6 bases at V and 5 bases at J, with 16 bases in the middle. CDR1 and CDR2 (germline): LNHDA, SQIVND (reference sequence). The DNA read from the CDR3 is TGTGCCAGTAGCAAACAGGGAGGAGGTACTGAA. This gives the protein CASSKQGGGTE. The whole CDR3 protein is CASSKQGGGTEAFF.

A note on this clone: The CDR3 end is not reached by the read, which stops 3 residues before it; the germline J gene fills it in. V is TRBV2 and J is TRBJ2-3; TRBD2 aligns across 9 bases. CDR1 and CDR2 (germline): SNHLY, FYNNEI. CDR3 length equals 16 residues. The covered CDR3 bases are TGTGCCAGCAGTGACGTCGCGGGGGGGCGGTGGGAGTCG. This gives the protein CASSDVAGGRWES. From start to end, the CDR3 is CASSDVAGGRWESQYF.

This clone came up many times. The read gets to within 3 residues of the CDR3 end, and the germline J gene fills in the rest. The genes are TRBV4-1 and TRBJ2-3; 8 positions match TRBD1. CDR1 and CDR2 from the germline V gene are MGHRA and YSYEKL. V trimming: 6 bases; J trimming: 6 bases; junction bases outside the gene matches: 5. The CDR3 is 13 residues long. CDR3 DNA (partial): TGCGCCAGCAGAAAACAGGGGGGCGATACG. Encoded protein: CASRKQGGDT. The whole CDR3 region reads CASRKQGGDTQYF.

This clone has at least ten counts. The read terminates 3 residues before the CDR3 end, so the remaining end is supplied by the germline J gene. The rearrangement joins TRBV11-3 to TRBJ2-3; D call uncertain. This CDR3 has 14 residues. Germline CDR1 SGHNT, CDR2 YENEEA. With 2 bases removed from V and 1 base from J, the gap between germline ends came to 7 bases. The covered CDR3 bases are TGTGCCAGCAGCTTAACGCAGGGCACAGATACG. It codes for CASSLTQGTDT. The full CDR3 reads CASSLTQGTDTQYF.

This clone was seen many times. The read finishes 3 residues shy of the CDR3 end, and the germline J gene is used to complete it. The chain links TRBV7-9 to TRBJ2-1, with D maybe TRBD2 (5 bases). The CDR3 is made up of 15 amino acids. V shed 4 bases and J shed 0 bases, with 10 bases lying between them. CDR1 and CDR2 (germline): SEHNR, FQNEAQ (reference sequence). Partial CDR3 DNA: TGTGCCAGCAGCTCGACTATTTTCTCCTACAATGAG. This encodes CASSSTIFSYNE. The CDR3 as a whole reads CASSSTIFSYNEQFF.

At least ten counts were recorded for this clone. Coverage ceases 3 residues before the CDR3 finishes, and the germline J gene fills in the end. V is TRBV2 and J is TRBJ2-5; possibly TRBD1 for D (5 bases). V shed 7 bases and J shed 2 bases, with 14 bases lying between them. CDR1 SNHLY and CDR2 FYNNEI come from the germline V gene. The CDR3 is 14 amino acids. CDR3 bases read: TGTGCCAGCAACAAAGGGGCCCGGCAAGAGACC. Its translation is CASNKGARQET. The CDR3, in full, reads CASNKGARQETQYF.

This clone was picked up a small number of times. The read comes to an end 3 residues before the CDR3 does, leaving the germline J gene to fill in the end. The V call is TRBV19, the J call TRBJ2-5, with 10 bases aligning to TRBD2. Looked up from germline, CDR1 is LNHDA and CDR2 is SQIVND (reference sequence). The CDR3 contains 14 residues. V lost 3 bases, J lost 5 bases, and 3 bases stayed unmatched. The CDR3 is CASSIKRGGETQYF. The DNA read from the CDR3 is TGTGCCAGTAGTATTAAGCGGGGGGGGGAGACC.

This clone was seen repeatedly, ten times or more. The read ends 3 residues shy of where the CDR3 ends; the end is completed using the germline J gene. The chain combines TRBV9 with TRBJ2-3; D is possibly TRBD1 (5 bases). There are 14 residues in the CDR3. Germline loops: CDR1 SGDLS, CDR2 YYNGEE. V gave up 2 bases and J gave up 2 bases, with 9 bases separating them. The CDR3 DNA, read in part, is TGTGCCAGCAGCGTCGGACACCCCACAGATACG. This encodes CASSVGHPTDT. The CDR3 as a whole reads CASSVGHPTDTQYF.

This clone has at least ten counts. The DNA ends 3 residues before the CDR3 does, and the rest of the CDR3 is filled in from the germline J gene. V usage is TRBV5-1 and J usage is TRBJ2-3; 8 bases map to TRBD1. The CDR3 runs 16 residues. V shed 0 bases and J 5 bases; nucleotides not matched to a gene: 8. Germline CDR1 is SGHRS and CDR2 is YFSETQ. CDR3 protein: CASSLGAGGNVDTQYF. The sequenced CDR3 bases are TGCGCCAGCAGCTTGGGGGCAGGGGGCAATGTAGATACG.

This clone has ten or more counts. The CDR3 end falls 3 residues outside the read, so it is completed with the germline J gene. The V call is TRBV10-2, the J call TRBJ2-1, with a tentative D call TRBD1 (6 bases). The ends were cut back, 4 bases at V and 2 bases at J, with 9 bases in the middle. The length of the CDR3 is 14 residues. The germline CDR1 and CDR2 sequences are WSHSY and SAAADI. The CDR3 DNA, read in part, is TGCGCCAGCAGTGGGGACACTACCTACAATGAG. This encodes CASSGDTTYNE. The CDR3, in full, reads CASSGDTTYNEQFF.

This clone was recorded at least ten times. CDR3 residues: CASSQEPGGAYEQYF. CDR3 bases read: TGTGCCAGCAGCCAGGAACCAGGGGGCGCCTACGAG. The rearrangement links TRBV4-2 to TRBJ2-7; 8 positions match TRBD1. The read comes to an end 3 residues before the CDR3 does, leaving the germline J gene to fill in the end. Germline V gene sequence: CDR1 LGHNA, CDR2 YNFKEQ. This CDR3 has 15 residues. V trimming: 3 bases; J trimming: 2 bases; junction bases outside the gene matches: 6.

This clone has a handful of counts. The read gets to within 3 residues of the CDR3 end, and the germline J gene fills in the rest. The V and J genes are TRBV19 and TRBJ1-2; D is perhaps TRBD1 (5 bases). Looked up from germline, CDR1 is LNHDA and CDR2 is SQIVND (reference sequence). The CDR3 is 12 residues long. The CDR3 DNA, read in part, is TGTGCCAGTAGTACAGGGTCCTACGAC. Protein product: CASSTGSYD. The full CDR3 sequence reads CASSTGSYDYTF.

This clone was observed a handful of times. Germline is not matched at one junction end, which may reflect a read error. The read finishes 3 residues shy of the CDR3 end, and the germline J gene is used to complete it. This sample also contains other DNA sequences that code for the same CDR3. The rearrangement joins TRBV5-6 to TRBJ1-3; 7 bases agree with TRBD1. The V gene's germline CDR1 is SGHDT and CDR2 YYEEEE. There are 15 residues in the CDR3. The CDR3: CASRKGAVPGNTIYF. CDR3 DNA, as far as it was read: TGTGCCAGCAGAAAGGGGGCAGTTCCTGGAAACACG.

Regarding this clone: Read data end 3 residues before the CDR3 end; the end is taken from the germline J gene. The V and J genes are TRBV7-9 and TRBJ1-2; TRBD1 aligns across 7 bases. The CDR3 totals 13 residues. From germline, CDR1 is SEHNR and CDR2 FQNEAQ (reference sequence). CDR3: CASQTTGRYDYTF. Incomplete CDR3 DNA: TGTGCCAGCCAAACGACAGGGCGCTACGAC.

This clone was recorded at least ten times. The read comes to an end 3 residues before the CDR3 does, leaving the germline J gene to fill in the end. The chain combines TRBV10-1 with TRBJ2-7, with D maybe TRBD2 (6 bases). CDR3 length: 16 residues. The germline gives CDR1 WNHNN, CDR2 SYGVQD (reference sequence). With 8 bases removed from V and 0 bases from J, the gap between germline ends came to 20 bases. CDR3 residues: CASVGSGTWSSYEQYF. Incomplete CDR3 DNA: TGCGCCAGCGTCGGATCCGGGACTTGGAGCTCCTACGAG.

Many counts were recorded for this clone. CDR3 DNA, as far as it was read: TGCAGTGCTAGAGATGGGGGGGGAATTGGGTACGAG. Its protein product is CSARDGGGIGYE. The whole CDR3 region reads CSARDGGGIGYEQYF. This chain connects TRBV20-1 to TRBJ2-7; 7 positions match TRBD2. The sequenced fragment ends 3 residues before the CDR3 boundary, so the rest is inferred from the germline J gene. This CDR3 region has 15 residues. CDR1 is DFQATT, CDR2 SNEGSKA, per germline (reference sequence). Trimming removed 0 bases from V and 4 bases from J; junction bases left unmatched: 9.

This clone has ten or more counts. The read terminates 3 residues ahead of where the CDR3 ends, so the germline J gene completes it. The chain links TRBV10-1 to TRBJ2-2, with 8 bases lining up with TRBD1. V trimming: 4 bases; J trimming: 6 bases; junction bases outside the gene matches: 7. CDR1 is WNHNN, CDR2 SYGVQD, per germline (reference sequence). The CDR3 runs 15 residues. CDR3 DNA (partial): TGCGCCAGCAGTGGACGGACAGGGTCGGCCGGGGAG. Translating it yields CASSGRTGSAGE. The entire CDR3 protein reads CASSGRTGSAGELFF.

This clone was seen many times. The read ends 3 residues before the CDR3 terminus; that terminus is restored from the germline J gene. The chain uses TRBV5-1 and TRBJ1-1, with TRBD1 matching 12 bases. Germline trimming cut 1 base from V and 6 bases from J; bases unmatched to any gene: 7. Germline CDR1 SGHRS, CDR2 YFSETQ. The CDR3 covers 16 residues. The CDR3 sequence: CASSLIWDRGRPEAFF. The covered CDR3 bases are TGCGCCAGCAGCTTGATATGGGACAGGGGGCGGCCTGAA.

At least ten counts were recorded for this clone. The CDR3 end lies 3 residues beyond the end of the read and is filled in from the germline J gene. V is TRBV6-1 and J is TRBJ2-3; 7 nucleotides align to TRBD2. The germline CDR1 and CDR2 sequences are MNHNS and SASEGT. The CDR3 extends over 16 amino acids. V shed 4 bases and J 2 bases; nucleotides not matched to a gene: 9. The CDR3 protein is CASSGRGEYYTDTQYF. CDR3 DNA, as far as it was read: TGTGCCAGCAGTGGTCGGGGGGAGTACTACACAGATACG.